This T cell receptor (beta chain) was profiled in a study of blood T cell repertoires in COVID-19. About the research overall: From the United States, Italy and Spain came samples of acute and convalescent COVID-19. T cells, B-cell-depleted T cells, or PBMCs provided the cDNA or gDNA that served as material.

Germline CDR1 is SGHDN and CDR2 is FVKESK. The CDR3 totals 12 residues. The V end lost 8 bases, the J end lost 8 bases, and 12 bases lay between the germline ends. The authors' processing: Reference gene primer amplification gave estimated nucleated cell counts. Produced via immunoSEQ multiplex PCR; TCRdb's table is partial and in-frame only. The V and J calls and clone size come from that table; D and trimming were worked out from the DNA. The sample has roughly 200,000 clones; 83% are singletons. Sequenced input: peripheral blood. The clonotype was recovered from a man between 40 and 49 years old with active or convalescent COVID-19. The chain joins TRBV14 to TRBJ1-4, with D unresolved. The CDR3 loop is CASGYYGEKLFF. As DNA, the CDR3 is TGTGCCAGCGGTTACTATGGGGAAAAACTGTTTTTT. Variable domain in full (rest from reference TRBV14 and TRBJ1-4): EAGVTQFPSHSVIEKGQTVTLRCDPISGHDNLYWYRRVMGKEIKFLLHFVKESKQDESGMPNNRFLAERTGGTYSTLKVQPAELEDSGVYFCASGYYGEKLFFGSGTQLSVL.